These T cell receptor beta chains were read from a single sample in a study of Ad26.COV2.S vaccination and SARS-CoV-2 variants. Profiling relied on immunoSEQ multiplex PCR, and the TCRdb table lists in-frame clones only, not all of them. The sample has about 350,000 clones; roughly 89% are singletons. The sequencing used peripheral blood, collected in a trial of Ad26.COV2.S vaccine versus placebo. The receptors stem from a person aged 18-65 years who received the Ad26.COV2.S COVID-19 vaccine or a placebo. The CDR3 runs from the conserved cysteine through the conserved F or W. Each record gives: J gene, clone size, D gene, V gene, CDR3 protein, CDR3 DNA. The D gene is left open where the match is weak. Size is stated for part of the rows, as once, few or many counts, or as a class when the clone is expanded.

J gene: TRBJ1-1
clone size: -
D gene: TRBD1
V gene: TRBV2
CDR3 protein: CASSEVGLNRGNTEAFF
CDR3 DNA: TGTGCCAGCAGTGAAGTCGGTTTGAACAGGGGGAACACTGAAGCTTTCTTT

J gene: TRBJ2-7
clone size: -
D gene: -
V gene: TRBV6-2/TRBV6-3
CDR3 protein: CASSYSTTSYEQYF
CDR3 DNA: TGTGCCAGCAGTTACTCTACAACCAGCTACGAGCAGTACTTC

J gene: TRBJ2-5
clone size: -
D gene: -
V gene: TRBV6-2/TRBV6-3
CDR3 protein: CASSYYGLETQYF
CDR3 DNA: TGTGCCAGCAGTTACTATGGGTTAGAGACCCAGTACTTC

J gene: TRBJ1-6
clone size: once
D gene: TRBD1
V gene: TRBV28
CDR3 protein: CASSSHGTGPDSPLHF
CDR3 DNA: TGTGCCAGCAGTTCCCATGGGACAGGGCCGGATTCACCCCTCCACTTT

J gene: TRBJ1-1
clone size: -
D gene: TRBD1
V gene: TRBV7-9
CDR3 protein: CAMGTATFLMNTEAFF
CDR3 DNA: TGTGCTATGGGGACAGCAACGTTTCTCATGAACACTGAAGCTTTCTTT

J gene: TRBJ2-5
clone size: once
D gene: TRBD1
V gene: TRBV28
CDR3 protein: CASSRTGEETQYF
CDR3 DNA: TGTGCCAGCAGTCGCACAGGGGAGGAGACCCAGTACTTC

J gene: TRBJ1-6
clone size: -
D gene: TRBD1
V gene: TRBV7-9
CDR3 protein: CASSLGGTGHSPLHF
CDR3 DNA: TGTGCCAGCAGCTTAGGAGGGACAGGACATTCACCCCTCCACTTT

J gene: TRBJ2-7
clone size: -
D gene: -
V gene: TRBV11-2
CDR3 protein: CASSPWGSGTYEQYF
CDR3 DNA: TGTGCCAGCAGCCCCTGGGGTAGCGGTACCTACGAGCAGTACTTC

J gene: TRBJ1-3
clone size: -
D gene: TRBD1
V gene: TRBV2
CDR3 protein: CASSFERDSSGNTIYF
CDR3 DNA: TGTGCCAGCAGTTTCGAGCGGGACAGCTCTGGAAACACCATATATTTT

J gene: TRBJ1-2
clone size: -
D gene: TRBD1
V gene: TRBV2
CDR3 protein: CASSGDSLNYGYTF
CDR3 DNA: TGTGCCAGCAGTGGGGACAGCTTAAACTATGGCTACACCTTC

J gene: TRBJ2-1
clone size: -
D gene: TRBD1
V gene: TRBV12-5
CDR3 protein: CASDRTGGSYNEQFF
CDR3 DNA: TGTGCTTCTGACCGGACAGGGGGCTCCTACAATGAGCAGTTCTTC

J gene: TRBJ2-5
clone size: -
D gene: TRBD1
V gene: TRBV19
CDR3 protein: CASRRDRTQETQYF
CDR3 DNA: TGTGCCAGTAGAAGGGACAGGACCCAAGAGACCCAGTACTTC

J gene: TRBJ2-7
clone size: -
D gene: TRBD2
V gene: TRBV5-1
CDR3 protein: CASSLTSGSSYEQYF
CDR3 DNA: TGCGCCAGCAGCTTGACTAGCGGGAGTTCCTACGAGCAGTACTTC

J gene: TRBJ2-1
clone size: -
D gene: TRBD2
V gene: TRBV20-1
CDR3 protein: CSASRGTSGINEQFF
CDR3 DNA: TGCAGTGCTAGTAGGGGGACTAGCGGGATTAATGAGCAGTTCTTC

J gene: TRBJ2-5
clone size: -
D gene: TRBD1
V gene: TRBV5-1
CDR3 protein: CASSLQGAGETQYF
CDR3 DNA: TGCGCCAGCAGCTTACAGGGGGCGGGAGAGACCCAGTACTTC

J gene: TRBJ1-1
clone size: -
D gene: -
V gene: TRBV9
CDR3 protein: CASSVADKNTEAFF
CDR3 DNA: TGTGCCAGCAGCGTAGCCGACAAGAACACTGAAGCTTTCTTT

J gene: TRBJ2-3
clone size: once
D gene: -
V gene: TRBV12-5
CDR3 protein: CASGAPGGQGINTDTQYF
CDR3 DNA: TGTGCTAGTGGTGCACCCGGTGGGCAGGGTATCAATACAGATACGCAGTATTTT

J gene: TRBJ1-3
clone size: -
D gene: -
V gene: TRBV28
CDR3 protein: CASSLRKRFISSGNTIYF
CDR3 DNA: TGTGCCAGCAGTTTAAGGAAAAGGTTCATAAGCTCTGGAAACACCATATATTTT

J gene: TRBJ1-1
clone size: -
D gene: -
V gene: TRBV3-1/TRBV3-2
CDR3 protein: CASSQTEGTEAFF
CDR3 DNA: TGTGCCAGCAGCCAGACGGAGGGCACTGAAGCTTTCTTT

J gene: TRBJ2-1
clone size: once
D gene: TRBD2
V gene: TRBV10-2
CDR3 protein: CASSERTSGINEQFF
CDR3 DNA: TGCGCCAGCAGTGAACGGACTAGCGGGATCAATGAGCAGTTCTTC

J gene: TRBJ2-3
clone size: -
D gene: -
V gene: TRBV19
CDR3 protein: CASSIDRTSTDTQYF
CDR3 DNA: TGTGCCAGTAGTATTGACAGAACTAGCACAGATACGCAGTATTTT

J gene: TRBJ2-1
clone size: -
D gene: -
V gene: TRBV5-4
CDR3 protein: CASSLVRGSPYNEQFF
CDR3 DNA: TGTGCCAGCAGCTTGGTCCGGGGTAGCCCCTACAATGAGCAGTTCTTC

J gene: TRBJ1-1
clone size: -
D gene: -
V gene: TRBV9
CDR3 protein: CASSPPHPNTEAFF
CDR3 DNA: TGTGCCAGCAGCCCACCCCACCCGAACACTGAAGCTTTCTTT